This passage covers 32 T cell receptor beta chains from one sample sequenced in a study of lymphopenia after photon versus proton radiotherapy. The table came from immunoSEQ multiplex PCR; TCRdb's copy has only in-frame clones and leaves some out. The data show about 25,000 clones, about nine tenths seen once. The specimen was peripheral blood, collected from a patient treated with photon-based radiotherapy. These TCRs come from a man between 50 and 59 years old with gastric cancer.

The gene calls are TRBV6-5 and TRBJ2-5, with D possibly TRBD2 on 5 matching bases. Germline loops: CDR1 MNHEY, CDR2 SVGAGI. The CDR3 is made up of 15 amino acids. With 6 bases removed from V and 7 bases from J, the gap between germline ends came to 21 bases. CDR3 sequence (DNA): TGTGCCAGCAGAGAACCCATGGGAGACTTCGGGACCCAGTACTTC. As protein: CASREPMGDFGTQYF.

This chain joins TRBV10-3 and TRBJ2-1; unclear D gene. Germline CDR1 reads ENHRY; CDR2 reads SYGVKD. With 2 bases removed from V and 7 bases from J, the gap between germline ends came to 3 bases. The CDR3 has 11 amino acids. The CDR3 nucleotides are TGTGCCATCAGTGAGACTAATGAGCAGTTCTTC. Translating gives CAISETNEQFF.

The gene calls are TRBV11-2 and TRBJ1-2; D is uncertain. Trimming pared 0 bases from V and 2 bases from J, leaving 10 bases between. The CDR3 has 15 amino acids. The germline V gene encodes CDR1 SGHAT and CDR2 FQNNGV. DNA of the CDR3: TGTGCCAGCAGCTTAGATCGAGGTTTCAACTATGGCTACACCTTC. It codes for CASSLDRGFNYGYTF. Drawing the rest from reference TRBV11-2 and TRBJ1-2, the complete variable domain is EAGVAQSPRYKIIEKRQSVAFWCNPISGHATLYWYQQILGQGPKLLIQFQNNGVVDDSQLPKDRFSAERLKGVDSTLKIQPAKLEDSAVYLCASSLDRGFNYGYTFGSGTRLTVV.

V and J are TRBV18 and TRBJ1-2; D unclear. The CDR3 extends over 15 amino acids. V shed 3 bases and J shed 6 bases, with 17 bases lying between them. CDR1 and CDR2 (germline): KGHSH, LQKENI. CDR3 sequence reads: CASSPWVDGQDGYTF. Here the CDR3 DNA reads TGTGCCAGCTCACCTTGGGTTGACGGGCAGGATGGCTACACCTTC.

This rearrangement joins TRBV5-1 to TRBJ2-5, with D possibly TRBD2 on 6 matching bases. Germline V gives CDR1 SGHRS, CDR2 YFSETQ. This CDR3 spans 15 amino acids. V was shortened by 0 bases and J by 5 bases, with 14 bases between the two germline ends. CDR3 nucleotides: TGCGCCAGCAGCTTGGCGGCGGGGACGGGGGAGACCCAGTACTTC. This encodes CASSLAAGTGETQYF.

The gene calls are TRBV7-3 and TRBJ2-2; maybe TRBD1 (6 bases). This CDR3 has 13 amino acids. Germline-derived CDR1 and CDR2 are SGHTA and FQGTGA. V shed 5 bases and J shed 7 bases, with 11 bases lying between them. CDR3 loop: CASSIRGSGELFF. The DNA for the CDR3 is TGTGCCAGCAGCATCAGGGGTAGCGGGGAGCTGTTTTTT.

As DNA, the CDR3 is TGCGCCAGCAGCCAGGGGAGCGGGACGACAGGGCAAGAGACCCAGTACTTC. It encodes CASSQGSGTTGQETQYF. This chain links TRBV4-1 with TRBJ2-5, with D perhaps TRBD1 or TRBD2 (7 bases each). The CDR3 is 17 residues long. Looked up from germline, CDR1 is MGHRA and CDR2 is YSYEKL. With 3 bases removed from V and 2 bases from J, the gap between germline ends came to 19 bases.

This sequence joins TRBV30 and TRBJ2-1, with 11 bases matching TRBD2. Germline CDR1 GTSNPN, CDR2 SVGIG (reference sequence). The CDR3 is 16 amino acids. Unmatched junction bases numbered 9, after V lost 3 bases and J lost 5 bases. CDR3 protein: CAWSAWGLAENNEQFF. The CDR3 region has the DNA TGTGCCTGGAGCGCCTGGGGACTAGCGGAAAACAATGAGCAGTTCTTC.

The rearrangement links TRBV11-1 to TRBJ2-3, with D unresolved. V dropped 5 bases and J dropped 2 bases, with 11 bases sitting between them. Germline assignment: CDR1 SGHAT and CDR2 FQDESV (reference sequence). The CDR3 covers 14 residues. DNA of the CDR3: TGTGCCAGCAGCGGTACTCGAAACACAGATACGCAGTATTTT. Amino acids: CASSGTRNTDTQYF.

This rearrangement joins TRBV6-4 to TRBJ2-3, with D perhaps TRBD1 (6 bases). With 8 bases removed from V and 5 bases from J, the gap between germline ends came to 14 bases. Germline V gives CDR1 MRHNA, CDR2 SNTAGT. CDR3 length equals 13 residues. The CDR3 region has the DNA TGTGCCAGCGGGTCAGGGGCGGAAGATACGCAGTATTTT. Translation: CASGSGAEDTQYF.

V is TRBV9 and J is TRBJ2-1, with D perhaps being TRBD1 or TRBD2 (5 bases each). CDR1 is SGDLS, CDR2 YYNGEE, per germline. The CDR3 contains 15 residues. Trimming stripped 3 bases from V and 7 bases from J, with 17 bases between. CDR3 amino acids: CASSAYSIGGNEQFF. The CDR3 DNA is TGTGCCAGCAGCGCGTACAGTATTGGGGGTAATGAGCAGTTCTTC.

The gene calls are TRBV5-1 and TRBJ2-6, with D possibly being TRBD1 (6 bases). Between the trimmed V and J ends, which lost 9 bases and 4 bases, there was a span of 14 bases. CDR3 length equals 14 residues. The germline CDR1 and CDR2 sequences are SGHRS and YFSETQ. The CDR3 nucleotides are TGCGCCACCTCAGGGGACCCCGGGGCCAACGTCCTGACTTTC. It specifies CATSGDPGANVLTF.

The V and J genes are TRBV19 and TRBJ2-3; TRBD2 matches at 7 bases. This CDR3 is built from 14 residues. Germline loops: CDR1 LNHDA, CDR2 SQIVND (reference sequence). V lost 7 bases to trimming and J lost 1 base; unmatched junction nucleotides: 5. CDR3 residues: CASKRGLGTDTQYF. The CDR3, as DNA: TGTGCCAGTAAGCGGGGATTGGGCACAGATACGCAGTATTTT. The full variable domain, its missing parts supplied by reference TRBV19 and TRBJ2-3, is DGGITQSPKYLFRKEGQNVTLSCEQNLNHDAMYWYRQDPGQGLRLIYYSQIVNDFQKGDIAEGYSVSREKKESFPLTVTSAQKNPTAFYLCASKRGLGTDTQYFGPGTRLTVL.

A few counts support this clone. The genes are TRBV5-1 and TRBJ1-2; D call uncertain. CDR3 length: 13 amino acids. V dropped 2 bases and J dropped 7 bases, with 12 bases sitting between them. Germline CDR1 and CDR2: SGHRS and YFSETQ. The CDR3, as DNA: TGCGCCAGCAGCTTAAGTCCATCACCTGGCTACACCTTC. Protein: CASSLSPSPGYTF.

The chain recombines TRBV7-6 with TRBJ1-1; D is uncertain. The CDR3 totals 13 residues. Trimming stripped 3 bases from V and 1 base from J, with 6 bases between. The germline V gene has CDR1 SGHVS and CDR2 FNYEAQ. The chain's CDR3 is CASSFNPNTEAFF. The DNA of the CDR3 is TGTGCCAGCAGCTTCAACCCGAACACTGAAGCTTTCTTT. Combining the CDR3 with reference TRBV7-6 and TRBJ1-1 gives the whole variable domain GAGVSQSPRYKVTKRGQDVALRCDPISGHVSLYWYRQALGQGPEFLTYFNYEAQQDKSGLPNDRFSAERPEGSISTLTIQRTEQRDSAMYRCASSFNPNTEAFFGQGTRLTVV.

J is TRBJ2-7 and V is TRBV5-4, with 11 positions matching TRBD1. Germline-derived CDR1 and CDR2 are SGHNT and YYREEE (reference sequence). Trimming cost V 4 bases and J 5 bases; bases outside gene matches: 5. This CDR3 spans 14 amino acids. CDR3 protein: CASSRDRGYHEQYV. In DNA form, the CDR3 reads TGTGCCAGCAGCAGGGACAGGGGGTATCACGAGCAGTACGTC.

Written as DNA, the CDR3 is TGCGCCAGCAGCTTGGACAGAGTCACCGGGGAGCTGTTTTTT. Amino acid sequence: CASSLDRVTGELFF. This rearrangement joins TRBV5-1 to TRBJ2-2; D gene ambiguous. This CDR3 is 14 amino acids long. Germline values: CDR1 SGHRS, CDR2 YFSETQ. V was clipped by 0 bases and J by 4 bases, with 7 bases between them.

V is TRBV6-6 and J is TRBJ1-2; 8 nucleotides agree with TRBD1. The CDR3 runs 13 residues. Per the germline V gene, CDR1 is MNHNY and CDR2 is SVGAGI (reference sequence). V was pared by 5 bases and J by 8 bases, with 7 bases of the junction left unmatched. In nucleotides, the CDR3 is TGTGCCAGCAGTCTTACAGGGGGAAGAGGCTACACCTTC. This sequence encodes CASSLTGGRGYTF.

Regarding this clone: Germline is not matched at one junction end, which may reflect a read error. This chain uses TRBV5-8 with TRBJ2-7; possibly TRBD1 or TRBD2 for D (5 bases each). The CDR3 loop spans 14 amino acids. Germline CDR1 reads SGHTS; CDR2 reads YDEGEE. The CDR3 region is CASSQAGDADEQYF. As DNA, the CDR3 is TGCGCCAGCAGCCAAGCTGGGGACGCTGACGAGCAGTACTTC.

The CDR3 spells CASRQGTNYGYTF. The CDR3 DNA is TGTGCCAGCAGACAGGGAACTAACTATGGCTACACCTTC. The V gene is TRBV6-6, the J gene TRBJ1-2; possibly TRBD1 for D (6 bases). This CDR3 spans 13 amino acids. The germline V and J ends were trimmed by 6 bases and 0 bases, with 8 bases remaining between them. The germline V gene encodes CDR1 MNHNY and CDR2 SVGAGI (reference sequence).

V is TRBV27 and J is TRBJ1-4; D might be TRBD1 (5 bases). The germline V gene encodes CDR1 MNHEY and CDR2 SMNVEV (reference sequence). The ends were cut back, 2 bases at V and 7 bases at J, with 11 bases in the middle. The length of the CDR3 is 14 residues. Written as DNA, the CDR3 is TGTGCCAGCAGTTTACGGCAGGGATTTGAAAAACTGTTTTTT. It encodes CASSLRQGFEKLFF.

The chain uses TRBV29-1 and TRBJ2-7, with 7 bases lining up with TRBD2. V shed 6 bases, J shed 6 bases, and the junction held 11 bases outside the gene matches. The germline CDR1 and CDR2 sequences are SQVTM and ANQGSEA. This CDR3 contains 13 residues. CDR3: CSVTTGRDGEQYF. The CDR3 nucleotides read TGCAGCGTGACGACGGGGAGGGATGGCGAGCAGTACTTC.

This clone was observed a few times. The rearrangement uses TRBV7-3 and TRBJ2-3, with 7 bases identical to TRBD1. CDR3 length: 14 residues. V was clipped by 5 bases and J by 0 bases; unmatched bases: 2. Germline V lookup: CDR1 SGHTA, CDR2 FQGTGA. The CDR3 loop is CASSLGQSTDTQYF. The CDR3 DNA reads TGTGCCAGCAGCCTGGGACAGAGCACAGATACGCAGTATTTT.

This rearrangement joins TRBV15 to TRBJ1-1; 9 bases line up with TRBD1. With 3 bases clipped from V and 5 bases from J, the junction kept 1 base outside the gene matches. CDR3 length: 13 residues. CDR1 is LNHNV, CDR2 YYDKDF, per germline (reference sequence). CDR3 nucleotides: TGTGCCACCAGCAGGACAGGGGGGACTGAAGCTTTCTTT. The encoded protein is CATSRTGGTEAFF.

J is TRBJ2-7 and V is TRBV7-2; TRBD1 matches at 7 bases. CDR1 is SGHTA, CDR2 FQGNSA, per germline. Trimming cost V 1 base and J 7 bases; bases outside gene matches: 13. The CDR3 contains 16 residues. The CDR3 loop is CASSLVGTGVFKEQYF. CDR3 coding DNA: TGTGCCAGCAGCTTAGTAGGAACAGGGGTCTTCAAGGAGCAGTACTTC.

The V gene is TRBV7-8, the J gene TRBJ1-5; D not resolved. Per the germline V gene, CDR1 is SGHVS and CDR2 is FQNEAQ. This CDR3 comprises 12 residues. Trimming pared 3 bases from V and 6 bases from J, leaving 6 bases between. For the CDR3, the DNA is TGTGCCAGCAGCTTGGGGAGTCAGCCCCAGCATTTT. It specifies CASSLGSQPQHF.

This chain uses TRBV11-2 with TRBJ1-1; D is uncertain. V lost 5 bases and J lost 0, with 4 bases in between. The CDR3 has 12 amino acids. Germline-derived CDR1 and CDR2 are SGHAT and FQNNGV. CDR3 sequence: CASSGLNTEAFF. CDR3 nucleotides: TGTGCCAGCAGCGGACTGAACACTGAAGCTTTCTTT.

The rearrangement links TRBV7-3 to TRBJ2-3; 11 bases map to TRBD2. This CDR3 is built from 17 residues. Trimming at V came to 4 bases and at J to 7 bases, leaving 13 bases not matched to a gene. CDR1 and CDR2 (germline): SGHTA, FQGTGA. CDR3 residues: CASSSSSGSGGAYTQYF. The DNA for the CDR3 is TGTGCCAGCAGCTCCTCCAGTGGTAGCGGGGGGGCGTATACGCAGTATTTT.

The chain is built from TRBV6-4 and TRBJ2-3, with no clear D. This CDR3 is 13 amino acids long. V shed 5 bases and J shed 2 bases, with 8 bases lying between them. In germline, CDR1 is MRHNA, CDR2 SNTAGT. The CDR3 is CASSPRTTDTQYF. DNA of the CDR3: TGTGCCAGCAGTCCCCGGACCACAGATACGCAGTATTTT.

V and J are TRBV9 and TRBJ2-2; TRBD1 agrees at 8 bases. The CDR3 is made up of 16 amino acids. Germline trimming cut 0 bases from V and 11 bases from J; bases unmatched to any gene: 12. The V gene's germline CDR1 is SGDLS and CDR2 YYNGEE. CDR3 sequence (DNA): TGTGCCAGCAGCGTAGAGGTACACACGCAGGGGGCAGAGCTGTTTTTT. It specifies CASSVEVHTQGAELFF.

The rearrangement links TRBV18 to TRBJ2-3; D unclear. The CDR3 is made up of 14 amino acids. The germline V gene has CDR1 KGHSH and CDR2 LQKENI. Trimming removed 1 base from V and 4 bases from J, with 9 bases in between. The CDR3 bases are TGTGCCAGCTCACCACAGGCCGGCCCAGATACGCAGTATTTT. This encodes CASSPQAGPDTQYF.

This chain joins TRBV29-1 and TRBJ2-7; 7 bases are a match to TRBD1. The germline CDR1 and CDR2 sequences are SQVTM and ANQGSEA. The CDR3 sequence is 12 residues long. J gave up 3 bases and V 4 bases, and 3 bases lay outside the gene matches. DNA for the CDR3: TGCAGCGTTGTTAGACAGGGCTACGAGCAGTACTTC. As protein: CSVVRQGYEQYF.